This T cell receptor beta chain is drawn from a study of Graves' ophthalmopathy and Graves' hyperthyroidism. General study results and limits: With roughly 65% sensitivity and about 72% specificity, the model predicted ophthalmopathy progression. Blood was where most expanded thyroid clonotypes above 0.001 frequency also turned up.

Investigators amplified TCR beta CDR3 regions from RNA transcripts. HTBI-primed RT-PCR formed the first round, and a multiplex PCR formed the second. TCRdb called the multiplex PCR reads again in MiXCR, with one record for every CDR3 protein. This table has about 230,000 distinct CDR3 sequences, around 50% appearing once. Roughly 10 ml of fresh blood yielded the PBMCs by density gradient. This CDR3 spans 15 amino acids. V lost 5 bases, J lost 0 bases, and 11 bases lay in between. Regarding this clonotype: What it binds is not known.

The sequence came from an adult man with Graves' ophthalmopathy. This chain uses TRBV12-3 or TRBV12-4 with TRBJ1-3; D is possibly TRBD1 (5 bases). Material: peripheral blood. CDR3 coding DNA: TGTGCCAGCAGTGCGGGACTTCACTCTGGAAACACCATATATTTT. Translation: CASSAGLHSGNTIYF.